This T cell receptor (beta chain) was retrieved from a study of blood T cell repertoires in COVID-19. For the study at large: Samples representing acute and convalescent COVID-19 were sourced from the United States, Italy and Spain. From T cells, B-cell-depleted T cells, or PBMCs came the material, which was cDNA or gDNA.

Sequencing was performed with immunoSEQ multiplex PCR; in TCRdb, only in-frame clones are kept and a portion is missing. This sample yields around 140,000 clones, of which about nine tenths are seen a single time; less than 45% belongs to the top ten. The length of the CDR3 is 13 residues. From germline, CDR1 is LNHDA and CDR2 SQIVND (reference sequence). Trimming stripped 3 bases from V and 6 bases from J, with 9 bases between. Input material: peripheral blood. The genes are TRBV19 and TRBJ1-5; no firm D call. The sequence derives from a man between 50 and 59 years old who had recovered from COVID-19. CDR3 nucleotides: TGTGCCAGTAGTATTGGGCTCACTCAGCCCCAGCATTTT. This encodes CASSIGLTQPQHF. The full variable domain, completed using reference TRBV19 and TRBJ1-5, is DGGITQSPKYLFRKEGQNVTLSCEQNLNHDAMYWYRQDPGQGLRLIYYSQIVNDFQKGDIAEGYSVSREKKESFPLTVTSAQKNPTAFYLCASSIGLTQPQHFGDGTRLSIL.